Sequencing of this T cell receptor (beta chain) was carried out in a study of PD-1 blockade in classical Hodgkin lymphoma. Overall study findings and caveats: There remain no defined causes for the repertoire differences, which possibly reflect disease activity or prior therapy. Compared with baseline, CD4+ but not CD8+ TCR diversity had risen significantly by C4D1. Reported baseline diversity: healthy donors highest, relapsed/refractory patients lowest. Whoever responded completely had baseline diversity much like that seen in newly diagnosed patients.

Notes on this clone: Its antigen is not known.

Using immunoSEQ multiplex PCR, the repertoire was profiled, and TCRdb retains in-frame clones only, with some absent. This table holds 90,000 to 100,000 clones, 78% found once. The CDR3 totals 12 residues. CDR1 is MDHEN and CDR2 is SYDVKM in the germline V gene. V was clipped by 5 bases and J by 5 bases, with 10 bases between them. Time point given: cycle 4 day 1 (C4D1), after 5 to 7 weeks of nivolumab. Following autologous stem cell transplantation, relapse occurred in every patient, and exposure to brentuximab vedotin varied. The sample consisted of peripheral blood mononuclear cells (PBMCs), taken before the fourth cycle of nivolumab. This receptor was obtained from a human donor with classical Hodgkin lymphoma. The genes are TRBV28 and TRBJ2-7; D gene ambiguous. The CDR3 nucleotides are TGTGCCAGCAGTAGGTACAGAGACGAGCAGTACTTC. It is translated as CASSRYRDEQYF. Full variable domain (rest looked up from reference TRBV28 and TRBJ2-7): DVKVTQSSRYLVKRTGEKVFLECVQDMDHENMFWYRQDPGLGLRLIYFSYDVKMKEKGDIPEGYSVSREKKERFSLILESASTNQTSMYLCASSRYRDEQYFGPGTRLTVT.